This TCR beta chain was retrieved from a study of blood T cell repertoires in COVID-19. Study background: Sites across the United States, Italy and Spain contributed samples from acute and convalescent COVID-19. Sample material is recorded as cDNA or gDNA derived from T cells, B-cell-depleted T cells, or PBMCs.

Authors' processing steps: Researchers report that nucleated cell counts were estimated from reference gene primer amplification. The table came from immunoSEQ multiplex PCR; TCRdb's copy has only in-frame clones and leaves some out. V and J calls plus clone size are reproduced from that table; the DNA served to infer D and trimming. The table records some 130,000 clones, about 80% of them present only once. CDR1 and CDR2 from the germline V gene are MNHNS and SASEGT. This CDR3 comprises 15 residues. J was trimmed by 9 bases and V by 3 bases; bases with no gene match: 5. What was sequenced was peripheral blood. The clonotype originates from a woman aged 45-65 years with acute or convalescent COVID-19. This chain uses TRBV6-1 with TRBJ2-1; TRBD2 matches at 13 bases. This chain's CDR3 is CASSETSGGPREQFF. The CDR3 coding sequence is TGTGCCAGCAGTGAGACTAGCGGGGGGCCCCGTGAGCAGTTCTTC.